This T cell receptor (beta chain) stems from a study of shared clonotypes between healthy human individuals. For the study at large: Donors had three CD4 naive, three CD4 memory, two CD8 naive and one CD8 memory plate apiece.

J gave up 4 bases and V 3 bases, and 10 bases lay outside the gene matches. Germline values: CDR1 KGHSH, CDR2 LQKENI. The CDR3 covers 17 residues. Generated by immunoSEQ multiplex PCR, the TCRdb table keeps only in-frame clones and is missing some. The sample includes approximately 1.4 million clones, 98% of them seen just once. General study findings and limits: Estimated richness was generally greater in naive than memory subsets.

As regards this clone: Its antigen remains unknown.

Sequenced input: naive CD4+ T cells sorted from blood. Sample subset: CD45RA+ positively selected. This chain joins TRBV18 and TRBJ2-7; 12 nucleotides align to TRBD2. The clonotype comes from a man younger than 40 in good health. CDR3 residues: CASSPLASGRGWYEQYF. For the CDR3, the DNA is TGTGCCAGCTCACCTTTGGCTAGCGGGAGGGGTTGGTACGAGCAGTACTTC.